These 24 T cell receptor beta chains were sequenced from one sample in a study of shared clonotypes between healthy human individuals. Method: immunoSEQ multiplex PCR; TCRdb's copy keeps in-frame clones and lacks some. The sample holds around 2,000,000 clones, about 95% seen once. Naive CD8 cells, CD45RO-negative and positively selected for CCR7, excluded terminally differentiated effector memory CD45RA+ cells. Sequencing used naive CD8+ T cells sorted from blood. The source of these receptors is a man between 18 and 35 years old in good health.

In its sample, this clone was seen once. Distinct nucleotide sequences in the sample also encode this CDR3. CDR3 bases: TGTGCCAGCAGTTTCGGAAGTACCTACGAGCAGTACTTC. Amino acids: CASSFGSTYEQYF. The chain is built from TRBV27 and TRBJ2-7; D ambiguous. The CDR3 totals 13 residues. V was trimmed by 3 bases and J by 2 bases, leaving 8 bases between them. CDR1 is MNHEY and CDR2 is SMNVEV in the germline V gene (reference sequence).

The chain combines TRBV18 with TRBJ2-7; 10 positions match TRBD2. CDR3 length: 15 residues. The V gene end was trimmed by 6 bases and the J gene end by 0 bases; junction bases not matched to a gene: 5. Per germline, CDR1 KGHSH and CDR2 LQKENI. The CDR3 DNA sequence: TGTGCCAGCTCGCCCCTAGCGGGAGTCTCCTACGAGCAGTACTTC. Translated, it gives CASSPLAGVSYEQYF.

The chain employs TRBV6-6 and TRBJ2-3; no clear D gene. Per germline, CDR1 MNHNY and CDR2 SVGAGI (reference sequence). This CDR3 is 12 amino acids long. Trimming stripped 5 bases from V and 6 bases from J, with 9 bases between. CDR3 protein: CASSPSQDTQYF. DNA of the CDR3: TGTGCCAGCAGTCCATCACAGGATACGCAGTATTTT.

The chain is built from TRBV11-2 and TRBJ2-3, with a tentative D call TRBD1 (6 bases). The CDR3 covers 14 residues. Germline values: CDR1 SGHAT, CDR2 FQNNGV. V lost 5 bases to trimming and J lost 4 bases, with 13 bases between them. The CDR3 protein is CASSKTGFPDTQYF. The CDR3 coding sequence is TGTGCCAGCAGCAAAACAGGGTTCCCAGATACGCAGTATTTT. The full variable domain, completed using reference TRBV11-2 and TRBJ2-3, is EAGVAQSPRYKIIEKRQSVAFWCNPISGHATLYWYQQILGQGPKLLIQFQNNGVVDDSQLPKDRFSAERLKGVDSTLKIQPAKLEDSAVYLCASSKTGFPDTQYFGPGTRLTVL.

CDR3 in amino acids: CASSAGQFSYEQYF. CDR3 sequence (DNA): TGCGCCAGCAGTGCAGGACAATTTTCCTACGAGCAGTACTTC. The chain employs TRBV10-2 and TRBJ2-7, with D perhaps matching TRBD1 (5 bases). V was clipped by 4 bases and J by 1 base, with 11 bases between them. Germline values: CDR1 WSHSY, CDR2 SAAADI. The CDR3 spans 14 residues.

This chain joins TRBV4-1 and TRBJ1-1; D unclear. V was shortened by 1 base and J by 6 bases, with 15 bases between the two germline ends. Germline CDR1 and CDR2: MGHRA and YSYEKL. The CDR3 loop spans 15 amino acids. The CDR3 loop is CASSQAFPLLAEAFF. CDR3 nucleotide sequence: TGCGCCAGCAGCCAAGCATTCCCCCTCCTAGCTGAAGCTTTCTTT.

This chain uses TRBV2 with TRBJ2-7, with D possibly being TRBD2 (6 bases). Germline V CDR1 and CDR2: SNHLY, FYNNEI. This CDR3 contains 13 residues. The V and J ends lost 6 bases and 3 bases respectively, with 12 bases between them. The CDR3 protein is CASSPGLLYEQYF. The CDR3 DNA reads as TGTGCCAGCAGCCCTGGACTACTCTACGAGCAGTACTTC. Filled out from reference TRBV2 and TRBJ2-7, the complete variable domain reads EPEVTQTPSHQVTQMGQEVILRCVPISNHLYFYWYRQILGQKVEFLVSFYNNEISEKSEIFDDQFSVERPDGSNFTLKIRSTKLEDSAMYFCASSPGLLYEQYFGPGTRLTVT.

This clone was detected a few times. This chain joins TRBV6-6 and TRBJ2-2; 8 bases line up with TRBD2. The CDR3 length is 15 residues. Germline V lookup: CDR1 MNHNY, CDR2 SVGAGI (reference sequence). The V and J ends lost 5 bases and 3 bases, in that order; junction bases with no gene match: 5. CDR3 sequence: CASSRTSGHTGELFF. CDR3 coding DNA: TGTGCCAGCAGTCGAACTAGCGGCCACACCGGGGAGCTGTTTTTT.

The CDR3 region has the DNA TGTGCCAGCAGTGATGTCCGTGGCTACACCTTC. It codes for CASSDVRGYTF. The chain is built from TRBV6-1 and TRBJ1-2, with D unresolved. Germline V gene data show CDR1 as MNHNS and CDR2 as SASEGT. V dropped 3 bases and J dropped 7 bases, with 6 bases sitting between them. The CDR3 loop spans 11 amino acids.

CDR3 in amino acids: CASSADRQGGSTDTQYF. The CDR3, as DNA: TGTGCCAGCAGCGCCGACCGACAGGGAGGGAGCACAGATACGCAGTATTTT. The chain couples TRBV7-3 to TRBJ2-3; D possibly uses TRBD1 or TRBD2 (7 bases each). There are 17 residues in the CDR3. The V end lost 5 bases, the J end lost 0 bases, and 18 bases lay between the germline ends. CDR1 is SGHTA and CDR2 is FQGTGA in the germline V gene.

V usage is TRBV7-9 and J usage is TRBJ2-4, with TRBD1 matching 7 bases. Germline-derived CDR1 and CDR2 are SEHNR and FQNEAQ (reference sequence). V lost 5 bases, J lost 7 bases, and 14 bases stayed unmatched. The CDR3 runs 16 residues. In DNA, the CDR3 is TGTGCCAGCAGCCCGCCGCTGGACAGGCAATGGAACATTCAGTACTTC. This gives the protein CASSPPLDRQWNIQYF. Supplemented by reference TRBV7-9 and TRBJ2-4, the full variable domain reads DTGVSQNPRHKITKRGQNVTFRCDPISEHNRLYWYRQTLGQGPEFLTYFQNEAQLEKSRLLSDRFSAERPKGSFSTLEIQRTEQGDSAMYLCASSPPLDRQWNIQYFGAGTRLSVL.

This sequence joins TRBV6-6 and TRBJ2-7; tentatively, D is TRBD1 or TRBD2 (6 bases each). Germline CDR1 is MNHNY and CDR2 is SVGAGI (reference sequence). V dropped 6 bases and J dropped 3 bases, with 18 bases sitting between them. This CDR3 comprises 15 residues. This CDR3 reads CASRGTGTSFYEQYF. In DNA form, the CDR3 reads TGTGCCAGCAGGGGAACAGGGACTTCTTTCTACGAGCAGTACTTC.

The V call is TRBV5-6, the J call TRBJ1-1; TRBD1 agrees at 9 bases. Germline V gene sequence: CDR1 SGHDT, CDR2 YYEEEE. The J segment lost 3 bases and the V segment lost 2 bases, leaving 5 bases of the junction unmatched. There are 15 residues in the CDR3. In DNA form, the CDR3 reads TGTGCCAGCAGCTTACAGGGGGCGGGTTACACTGAAGCTTTCTTT. Residues: CASSLQGAGYTEAFF.

The genes are TRBV6-5 and TRBJ2-7, with 8 bases matching TRBD2. With V trimmed by 7 bases and J by 3 bases, 8 bases remained unmatched. The CDR3 runs to 14 residues. Germline CDR1 is MNHEY and CDR2 is SVGAGI. Here the CDR3 reads CASNMAGGDYEQYF. CDR3 DNA: TGTGCCAGCAACATGGCGGGGGGCGACTACGAGCAGTACTTC.

J is TRBJ2-1 and V is TRBV6-5; the match to TRBD1 covers 9 bases. CDR3 length equals 15 residues. The germline gives CDR1 MNHEY, CDR2 SVGAGI. With 0 bases clipped from V and 6 bases from J, the junction kept 3 bases outside the gene matches. This CDR3 is CASSYSGTGTNEQFF. Here the CDR3 DNA reads TGTGCCAGCAGTTACTCTGGGACAGGGACCAATGAGCAGTTCTTC.

V gene TRBV27 combines with J gene TRBJ2-7, with D perhaps matching TRBD2 (6 bases). Germline V gene lookup returns CDR1 MNHEY and CDR2 SMNVEV (reference sequence). The CDR3 loop spans 14 amino acids. V lost 3 bases and J lost 1, with 10 bases in between. CDR3 nucleotides: TGTGCCAGCAGTTTCCTCGGACTATCCTACGAGCAGTACTTC. Its protein is CASSFLGLSYEQYF.

This chain joins TRBV11-3 and TRBJ1-2; D is ambiguous. Germline assignment: CDR1 SGHNT and CDR2 YENEEA. The germline V and J ends were trimmed by 0 bases and 3 bases, with 11 bases remaining between them. The CDR3 runs 15 residues. CDR3 DNA: TGTGCCAGCAGCTTAGAAATTGCACAATACTATGGCTACACCTTC. Its protein is CASSLEIAQYYGYTF.

The chain combines TRBV5-1 with TRBJ2-6; TRBD1 aligns across 7 bases. The ends lost 4 bases at V and 4 bases at J; junction bases unmatched: 11. The CDR3 is 17 amino acids. Germline loops: CDR1 SGHRS, CDR2 YFSETQ. CDR3 protein: CASSRDSFLEGANVLTF. The CDR3 nucleotides are TGCGCCAGCAGCAGGGACAGTTTTCTCGAGGGGGCCAACGTCCTGACTTTC.

V gene TRBV9 combines with J gene TRBJ2-3, with TRBD2 matching 14 bases. The V gene's germline CDR1 is SGDLS and CDR2 YYNGEE. After removal of 4 bases from V and 1 base from J, the junction contained 5 bases not matched to a gene. The CDR3 is made up of 17 amino acids. The DNA for the CDR3 is TGTGCCAGCAGCCTGACTAGCGGGAGGGGGGGCACAGATACGCAGTATTTT. The encoded protein is CASSLTSGRGGTDTQYF.

This clone was recorded once. The J gene is TRBJ2-7, the V gene TRBV7-9; 7 bases line up with TRBD2. Germline CDR1 and CDR2: SEHNR and FQNEAQ (reference sequence). V trimming: 6 bases; J trimming: 0 bases; junction bases outside the gene matches: 8. The CDR3 has 15 residues. CDR3 coding DNA: TGTGCCAGCAGTTGGGAGGGCAGGCCCTCCTACGAGCAGTACTTC. It specifies CASSWEGRPSYEQYF.

The chain is built from TRBV19 and TRBJ2-7; 10 bases fit TRBD1. The CDR3 loop spans 15 amino acids. V lost 5 bases to trimming and J lost 4 bases; unmatched junction nucleotides: 8. From germline, CDR1 is LNHDA and CDR2 SQIVND (reference sequence). CDR3: CASSAHGDRGYEQYF. The DNA for the CDR3 is TGTGCCAGTAGTGCCCATGGGGACAGGGGTTACGAGCAGTACTTC.

This chain joins TRBV10-2 and TRBJ2-2, with 7 bases lining up with TRBD1. The J segment lost 0 bases and the V segment lost 5 bases, leaving 12 bases of the junction unmatched. CDR3 size: 18 residues. CDR1 WSHSY and CDR2 SAAADI come from the germline V gene. CDR3: CASSTPGQIPANTGELFF. The DNA for the CDR3 is TGCGCCAGCAGTACTCCGGGACAGATACCTGCGAACACCGGGGAGCTGTTTTTT.

The gene calls are TRBV7-9 and TRBJ2-2; TRBD2 is a possible D gene (6 bases). Looked up from germline, CDR1 is SEHNR and CDR2 is FQNEAQ (reference sequence). Trimming took 6 bases from V and 5 from J, leaving 19 bases between them. This CDR3 has 16 amino acids. This chain's CDR3 is CASRPVPGLKTGELFF. DNA of the CDR3: TGTGCCAGCAGACCCGTACCGGGACTTAAGACCGGGGAGCTGTTTTTT.

The chain carries TRBV28 and TRBJ1-5; a possible D gene is TRBD1 (6 bases). The germline CDR1 and CDR2 sequences are MDHEN and SYDVKM. CDR3 length equals 16 residues. V lost 1 base, J lost 0 bases, and 10 bases lay in between. The CDR3 region has the DNA TGTGCCAGCAGTTTATCGGGGACACTTAGCAATCAGCCCCAGCATTTT. It is translated as CASSLSGTLSNQPQHF. Based on the CDR3 plus reference TRBV28 and TRBJ1-5, the full variable domain is DVKVTQSSRYLVKRTGEKVFLECVQDMDHENMFWYRQDPGLGLRLIYFSYDVKMKEKGDIPEGYSVSREKKERFSLILESASTNQTSMYLCASSLSGTLSNQPQHFGDGTRLSIL.